The clone carrying this T cell receptor (beta chain) was recorded at least ten times. Antigen specificity is unknown. The V end was cut by 5 bases, the J end by 5 bases, with 18 bases between. The CDR3 contains 16 residues. Germline CDR1 is MNHNY and CDR2 is SVGAGI (reference sequence). In the library, unique molecular identifiers were attached to individual cDNA molecules. As originally analysed: TCR counts had a median of about 92,000 per sample and spanned about 23,224 to 750,000. Using its own MiXCR run on the RACE reads, TCRdb lists one record per CDR3 protein. These V and J calls originate from TCRdb's pipeline instead of the authors' own analysis. This table holds tens of thousands of distinct CDR3 sequences, approximately 11% found once. This sample was included in a study of human T cells and chemical hapten exposure. Documented time point: patch test 2, 6 weeks after DPC sensitization. Documented treatment: therapeutic diphenylcyclopropenone sensitization with weekly scalp DPC.

Points from the study as a whole: TCRs above 1 in 1000 frequency stayed constant with DPC sensitization. Expanded TCRs created a significantly greater count of big CDR3 similarity clusters than controls did.

This sample comprised whole blood, obtained in connection with sensitization to the hapten diphenylcyclopropenone (DPC). This chain connects TRBV6-6 to TRBJ2-2; D is possibly TRBD1 or TRBD2 (7 bases each). The receptor was derived from a man aged 40-49 years with alopecia areata. Some clones in this sample may be carry-over from other donors' samples. CDR3 sequence: CASSTQGGARTGELFF. In DNA form, the CDR3 reads TGTGCCAGCAGTACCCAGGGGGGGGCGAGGACCGGGGAGCTGTTTTTT.